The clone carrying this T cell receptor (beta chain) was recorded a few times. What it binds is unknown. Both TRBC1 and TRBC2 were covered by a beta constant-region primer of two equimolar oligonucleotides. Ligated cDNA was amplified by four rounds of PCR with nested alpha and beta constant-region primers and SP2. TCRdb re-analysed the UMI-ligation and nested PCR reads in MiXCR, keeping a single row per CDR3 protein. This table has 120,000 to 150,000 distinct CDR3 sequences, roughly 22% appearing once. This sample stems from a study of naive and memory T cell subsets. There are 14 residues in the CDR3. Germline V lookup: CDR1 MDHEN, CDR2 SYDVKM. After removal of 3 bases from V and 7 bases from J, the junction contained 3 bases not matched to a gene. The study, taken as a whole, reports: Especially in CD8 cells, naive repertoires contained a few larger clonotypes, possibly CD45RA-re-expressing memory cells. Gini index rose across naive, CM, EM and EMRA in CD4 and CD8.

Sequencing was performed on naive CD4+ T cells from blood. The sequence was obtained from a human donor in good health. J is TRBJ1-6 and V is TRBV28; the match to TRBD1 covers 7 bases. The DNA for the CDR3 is TGTGCCAGCAGTTTCGGCAGGGGGAATTCACCCCTCCACTTT. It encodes CASSFGRGNSPLHF.